This T cell receptor beta chain was documented in a study of T cells in Graves' hyperthyroidism and ophthalmopathy. Germline trimming cut 6 bases from V and 3 bases from J; bases unmatched to any gene: 9. CDR1 and CDR2 (germline): SEHNR, FQNEAQ (reference sequence). CDR3 length: 15 amino acids. The TCR beta CDR3 regions underwent amplification using RNA transcripts as the source. The HTBI primer set drove a first-round RT-PCR of the TCR CDR3. One entry per CDR3 protein, called by TCRdb with MiXCR from the multiplex PCR reads. Of hundreds of thousands of distinct CDR3 sequences in the sample, 46% were seen once. This clonotype was observed a handful of times. Antigen unknown. Findings of the study overall: Blood also showed most of the thyroid clonotypes that were expanded above 0.001.

The rearrangement uses TRBV7-9 and TRBJ1-1, with TRBD1 matching 8 bases. The specimen sequenced was peripheral blood or thyroid tissue (not recorded which). The clonotype originates from a woman aged 18-29 years with Graves' hyperthyroidism. The CDR3: CASSYLDREDTEAFF. The DNA for the CDR3 is TGTGCCAGCAGTTACTTGGACAGGGAGGACACTGAAGCTTTCTTT.